One T cell receptor (beta chain) is described in this entry. Its antigen is unidentified. The source of the sample is a study of beta chain features in type 1 diabetes. Expressed TCRB transcripts were sequenced because the isolated RNA had all been reverse transcribed beforehand. The average output of naive, central memory and regulatory T cell samples was around 3.5 million reads. The assay was immunoSEQ multiplex PCR, and TCRdb's table has in-frame clones only and misses some. The sample has 600,000 to 700,000 clones; around an eighth are singletons. General study points: Shorter TCRB CDR3s, moderately but significantly so, marked every one of the four CD4+ subsets in Type 1 diabetes patients. A pattern of fewer insertions and more deletions at VDJ junctions was seen in type 1 diabetes patients. Comparison showed that naive, central memory and Treg TCRB repertoires appeared more similar among patients than among healthy donors.

Every donor provided one heparinised blood draw, which averaged approximately 100 mL. CDR3 size: 13 residues. Germline V lookup: CDR1 SGHRS, CDR2 YFSETQ. Trimming removed 4 bases at V and 0 bases at J, with 7 bases between. The chain employs TRBV5-1 and TRBJ1-1; D remains unclear. The clonotype was recovered from a man younger than 35 with type 1 diabetes. The specimen sequenced was naive CD4+ T cells from blood. The CDR3 DNA reads as TGCGCCAGCAGCGCCACGATGAACACTGAAGCTTTCTTT. Its translation: CASSATMNTEAFF.